This section outlines one T cell receptor beta chain sequence together with its context. The antigen is unknown. From germline, CDR1 is LNHDA and CDR2 SQIVND (reference sequence). This CDR3 spans 16 amino acids. Trimming at V came to 3 bases and at J to 8 bases, leaving 11 bases not matched to a gene. Measured with immunoSEQ multiplex PCR; TCRdb has only the in-frame clones, and not every one. Among roughly 40,000 clones listed, about 86% were seen once. The data stem from a study of T cells in localized non-small cell lung cancer. Study-wide points: Adjacent lung held a median 57 of the top 100 tumor clones. Heterogeneity stays possible, as sequencing covered only one tumor region. Uninvolved adjacent lung showed peak T cell clonality, exceeding tumor. A raised T cell density in blood coincided with lengthier overall survival.

The V and J genes are TRBV19 and TRBJ1-4; 8 bases are a match to TRBD1. This sequence originates from a male donor aged 60 or over with stage II lung adenocarcinoma. Sequences were derived from peripheral blood mononuclear cells, sampled before any cancer treatment. The DNA for the CDR3 is TGTGCCAGTAGTATCATGGGGCAGGGGGCAGTGGAAAAACTGTTTTTT. Protein product: CASSIMGQGAVEKLFF.